Shown below are 28 T cell receptor beta chains from a single sample sequenced in a study of blood T cell repertoires in COVID-19. The table came from immunoSEQ multiplex PCR; TCRdb's copy has only in-frame clones and leaves some out. The table lists approximately 300,000 clones, 80% to 90% of them singletons. Sequencing used PBMCs or T cells enriched from blood (not recorded which). Receptors originate from a woman in her thirties who had recovered from COVID-19.

The chain joins TRBV10-2 to TRBJ2-2; the D gene is possibly TRBD1 (6 bases). Germline V gives CDR1 WSHSY, CDR2 SAAADI. Trimming removed 7 bases at V and 5 bases at J, with 11 bases between. This CDR3 has 13 amino acids. The CDR3 is CASNPGATGELFF. In DNA form, the CDR3 reads TGCGCCAGCAACCCAGGGGCGACCGGGGAGCTGTTTTTT.

The chain couples TRBV30 to TRBJ1-2, with D possibly matching TRBD1 (6 bases). Germline V gives CDR1 GTSNPN, CDR2 SVGIG (reference sequence). V was shortened by 0 bases and J by 5 bases, with 10 bases between the two germline ends. This CDR3 spans 13 amino acids. The CDR3 here is CAWSVGGVYGYTF. The CDR3 coding sequence is TGTGCCTGGAGTGTAGGGGGAGTGTATGGCTACACCTTC.

This clone was detected a few times. V usage is TRBV5-1 and J usage is TRBJ1-5; 7 nucleotides agree with TRBD1. The CDR3 totals 15 residues. V gave up 5 bases and J gave up 0 bases; unmatched junction bases: 5. Germline V gives CDR1 SGHRS, CDR2 YFSETQ. The CDR3 sequence is CASRTGTASNQPQHF. The CDR3 bases are TGCGCCAGCAGAACCGGGACAGCTAGCAATCAGCCCCAGCATTTT.

The rearrangement joins TRBV7-9 to TRBJ1-4; D gene ambiguous. Germline CDR1 reads SEHNR; CDR2 reads FQNEAQ (reference sequence). The CDR3 runs 15 residues. The germline V and J ends were trimmed by 3 bases and 0 bases, with 8 bases remaining between them. CDR3 coding DNA: TGTGCCAGCAGCTTGTTCCAGGCAACTAATGAAAAACTGTTTTTT. Protein: CASSLFQATNEKLFF.

Only one count was recorded for this clone. The CDR3 DNA sequence: TGTGCCAGCAGCCACACCCCCGGGGGGGGGAGGGAGACCCAGTACTTC. Protein sequence: CASSHTPGGGRETQYF. The rearrangement links TRBV11-2 to TRBJ2-5; 8 nucleotides line up with TRBD2. V shed 5 bases and J 5 bases; nucleotides not matched to a gene: 13. The CDR3 has 16 residues. Germline CDR1 is SGHAT and CDR2 is FQNNGV.

This chain joins TRBV7-6 and TRBJ1-3, with D unclear. CDR3 length: 16 amino acids. The germline V gene has CDR1 SGHVS and CDR2 FNYEAQ. Trimming took off 0 bases at V and 0 bases at J, with 9 bases between the two ends. In DNA form, the CDR3 reads TGTGCCAGCAGCTTAGCGCGGATACACTCTGGAAACACCATATATTTT. Translated, it gives CASSLARIHSGNTIYF.

The V call is TRBV6-4, the J call TRBJ1-1; D perhaps matches TRBD1 (5 bases). Trimming took off 6 bases at V and 0 bases at J, with 14 bases between the two ends. CDR1 and CDR2 (germline): MRHNA, SNTAGT. This CDR3 contains 15 residues. In nucleotides, the CDR3 is TGTGCCAGCAGCAGCGACAGTTGGATGAACACTGAAGCTTTCTTT. Translation: CASSSDSWMNTEAFF.

This clone was seen once. The V gene is TRBV5-1, the J gene TRBJ2-7; 7 positions match TRBD1. The CDR3 has 16 residues. Trimming cost V 4 bases and J 2 bases; bases outside gene matches: 12. In germline, CDR1 is SGHRS, CDR2 YFSETQ. The CDR3 nucleotides are TGCGCCAGCAGCCCCAGGACAGGCACGAACCCCTACGAGCAGTACTTC. It encodes CASSPRTGTNPYEQYF.

The V gene is TRBV3-1 (or the pseudogene TRBV3-2), the J gene TRBJ2-6; a weak D match, TRBD2 (6 bases). CDR1 and CDR2 from the germline V gene are LGHDT and YNNKEL (reference sequence). The V end lost 1 base, the J end lost 4 bases, and 17 bases lay between the germline ends. The CDR3 runs 18 residues. Here the CDR3 reads CASSQAGGEVWGANVLTF. The CDR3 DNA reads as TGTGCCAGCAGCCAAGCCGGAGGGGAGGTCTGGGGGGCCAACGTCCTGACTTTC.

The genes are TRBV6-4 and TRBJ2-3; 7 bases agree with TRBD2. The CDR3 runs to 15 residues. The trim removed 6 bases at V and 0 bases at J, leaving 6 bases unmatched. From germline, CDR1 is MRHNA and CDR2 SNTAGT. The CDR3 reads CASRRLAASTDTQYF. Here the CDR3 DNA reads TGTGCCAGCAGGCGTCTAGCGGCTAGCACAGATACGCAGTATTTT.

The chain links TRBV28 to TRBJ1-2, with 7 bases aligning to TRBD1. V gave up 3 bases and J gave up 4 bases; unmatched junction bases: 5. Germline assignment: CDR1 MDHEN and CDR2 SYDVKM. There are 14 residues in the CDR3. The CDR3 sequence: CASSFSDRIYGYTF. In DNA, the CDR3 is TGTGCCAGCAGTTTCTCGGACAGGATCTATGGCTACACCTTC.

As for this clone: Within the sample, other DNA sequences also encode this same CDR3. CDR3 coding DNA: TGCAGCGTTAGGGTCGGGGGAGGCACTGAAGCTTTCTTT. Translation: CSVRVGGGTEAFF. The chain has TRBV29-1 and TRBJ1-1; D is possibly TRBD1 (5 bases). CDR1 and CDR2 from the germline V gene are SQVTM and ANQGSEA. The CDR3 contains 13 residues. Between the trimmed V and J ends, which lost 5 bases and 4 bases, there was a span of 14 bases.

The chain links TRBV7-3 to TRBJ1-5; D is ambiguous. Germline CDR1 and CDR2: SGHTA and FQGTGA. V lost 4 bases, J lost 3 bases, and 7 bases lay in between. This CDR3 has 13 amino acids. CDR3 DNA sequence: TGTGCCAGCAGCTCAGGTATCAATCAGCCCCAGCATTTT. It translates to CASSSGINQPQHF.

The chain joins TRBV12-3 or TRBV12-4 to TRBJ2-1; maybe TRBD2 (6 bases). Trimming stripped 8 bases from V and 9 bases from J, with 11 bases between. The CDR3 spans 11 residues. CDR3 nucleotide sequence: TGTGCCAGCCGGTCCGGGGGTGAGCAGTTCTTC. Translation gives CASRSGGEQFF.

This clone was seen just once. In DNA form, the CDR3 reads TGTGCCATTTCGGACAACCTGTTCAGCGGCTACACCTTC. Translation: CAISDNLFSGYTF. The rearrangement joins TRBV6-5 to TRBJ1-2, with a tentative D call TRBD1 (5 bases). Germline V gene data show CDR1 as MNHEY and CDR2 as SVGAGI. V dropped 10 bases and J dropped 8 bases, with 20 bases sitting between them. This CDR3 has 13 amino acids.

This clone was observed once. V usage is TRBV2 and J usage is TRBJ1-5; TRBD1 might be the D (5 bases). V shed 3 bases and J shed 4 bases, with 16 bases lying between them. The CDR3 consists of 16 residues. Per the germline V gene, CDR1 is SNHLY and CDR2 is FYNNEI. The chain's CDR3 is CASSEGDSLGNQPQHF. As DNA, the CDR3 is TGTGCCAGCAGTGAGGGGGACTCCCTGGGAAATCAGCCCCAGCATTTT.

The chain is built from TRBV6-2 or TRBV6-3 and TRBJ1-5; TRBD1 matches at 12 bases. CDR3 size: 18 residues. The germline CDR1 and CDR2 sequences are MNHEY and SVGEGT. The J segment lost 6 bases and the V segment lost 4 bases, leaving 13 bases of the junction unmatched. The CDR3 loop reads CASSSKRRDRGRFQPQHF. CDR3 in DNA: TGTGCCAGCAGTTCTAAAAGACGGGACAGGGGGCGGTTTCAGCCCCAGCATTTT.

This chain uses TRBV4-3 with TRBJ2-2; no clear D. The CDR3 covers 18 residues. With 5 bases removed from V and 1 base from J, the gap between germline ends came to 20 bases. The V gene's germline CDR1 is LGHNA and CDR2 YSLEER. DNA for the CDR3: TGCGCCAGCAGCTACGAGGTCGTCGCGACGATGAACACCGGGGAGCTGTTTTTT. The encoded protein is CASSYEVVATMNTGELFF.

The chain joins TRBV9 to TRBJ1-2; perhaps TRBD1 as D (5 bases). The V and J ends lost 2 bases and 1 base respectively, with 12 bases between them. CDR1 is SGDLS and CDR2 is YYNGEE in the germline V gene. This CDR3 has 15 amino acids. DNA of the CDR3: TGTGCCAGCAGCGTTGGGGCCAGGGATAACTATGGCTACACCTTC. The encoded protein is CASSVGARDNYGYTF. Together with reference TRBV9 and TRBJ1-2, the CDR3 gives the full variable domain: DSGVTQTPKHLITATGQRVTLRCSPRSGDLSVYWYQQSLDQGLQFLIQYYNGEERAKGNILERFSAQQFPDLHSELNLSSLELGDSALYFCASSVGARDNYGYTFGSGTRLTVV.

This clone was counted once. This chain links TRBV7-2 with TRBJ2-5; 8 bases map to TRBD1. This CDR3 is built from 17 residues. J was trimmed by 5 bases and V by 5 bases; bases with no gene match: 16. Per germline, CDR1 SGHTA and CDR2 FQGNSA. The CDR3 loop reads CASSPRTSDRGVETQYF. Here the CDR3 DNA reads TGTGCCAGCAGCCCGCGAACCTCAGACAGGGGTGTTGAGACCCAGTACTTC.

The genes are TRBV29-1 and TRBJ1-5; D is uncertain. Trimming pared 4 bases from V and 7 bases from J, leaving 11 bases between. Per the germline V gene, CDR1 is SQVTM and CDR2 is ANQGSEA. The length of the CDR3 is 12 residues. This chain's CDR3 is CSVGGLGQPQHF. The CDR3 nucleotides read TGCAGCGTTGGAGGGCTTGGGCAGCCCCAGCATTTT.

This clone showed up just a few times. This chain joins TRBV20-1 and TRBJ2-7; 9 bases agree with TRBD1. The CDR3 is 13 residues long. Per the germline V gene, CDR1 is DFQATT and CDR2 is SNEGSKA (reference sequence). V dropped 3 bases and J dropped 3; count of bases not matched to a gene: 3. CDR3 coding DNA: TGCAGTGCTAGTACAGGGGGCATCTACGAGCAGTACTTC. Encoded protein: CSASTGGIYEQYF.

This rearrangement joins TRBV27 to TRBJ1-2; the D gene is possibly TRBD1 (5 bases). Germline CDR1 and CDR2: MNHEY and SMNVEV (reference sequence). The V gene lost 0 bases and the J gene lost 2 bases, with 7 bases spanning the gap. This CDR3 region has 14 residues. The CDR3 loop reads CASSLSRQNYGYTF. The CDR3 DNA is TGTGCCAGCAGTTTATCGCGACAGAACTATGGCTACACCTTC.

The chain uses TRBV19 and TRBJ1-2; 10 bases line up with TRBD1. CDR1 and CDR2 (germline): LNHDA, SQIVND (reference sequence). This CDR3 region has 12 residues. With 8 bases clipped from V and 4 bases from J, the junction kept 1 base outside the gene matches. The CDR3 DNA reads TGTGCCAGTCGGACAGGGGGCTATGGCTACACCTTC. Protein product: CASRTGGYGYTF.

The V gene is TRBV5-4, the J gene TRBJ1-2, with D perhaps TRBD1 (5 bases). V lost 6 bases, J lost 7 bases, and 19 bases lay in between. Germline V lookup: CDR1 SGHNT, CDR2 YYREEE (reference sequence). This CDR3 is built from 14 residues. The CDR3 sequence is CASTNRQGIGGYTF. CDR3 nucleotides: TGTGCCAGCACCAATCGCCAGGGTATAGGTGGCTACACCTTC. Based on the CDR3 plus reference TRBV5-4 and TRBJ1-2, the full variable domain is ETGVTQSPTHLIKTRGQQVTLRCSSQSGHNTVSWYQQALGQGPQFIFQYYREEENGRGNFPPRFSGLQFPNYSSELNVNALELDDSALYLCASTNRQGIGGYTFGSGTRLTVV.

The genes are TRBV18 and TRBJ1-1, with a weak D call TRBD1 (6 bases). The germline V gene encodes CDR1 KGHSH and CDR2 LQKENI. The V end lost 3 bases, the J end lost 0 bases, and 14 bases lay between the germline ends. The CDR3 spans 16 residues. CDR3 protein: CASSPVVGGMNTEAFF. The CDR3 nucleotides are TGTGCCAGCTCACCCGTTGTAGGGGGAATGAACACTGAAGCTTTCTTT.

This rearrangement joins TRBV2 to TRBJ2-7, with 9 bases aligning to TRBD1. CDR3 length equals 13 residues. CDR1 is SNHLY and CDR2 is FYNNEI in the germline V gene. V lost 6 bases to trimming and J lost 5 bases; unmatched junction nucleotides: 5. CDR3 protein: CASRGDRVNEQYF. CDR3 nucleotide sequence: TGTGCCAGCAGGGGGGACAGGGTCAACGAGCAGTACTTC.

The rearrangement links TRBV28 to TRBJ2-5; possibly TRBD2 for D (5 bases). The germline V gene has CDR1 MDHEN and CDR2 SYDVKM. Trimming removed 7 bases at V and 3 bases at J, with 12 bases between. The CDR3 runs to 13 residues. DNA for the CDR3: TGTGCCAGCACCCTAGCCGGAGAAGAGACCCAGTACTTC. Translating it yields CASTLAGEETQYF.